The 18 T cell receptor beta chains given below trace back to one sample, sequenced in a study of cytomegalovirus exposure and HLA in healthy donors (TCRdb year 2017). The method was the immunoSEQ multiplex PCR assay. What TCRdb holds here is the immuneACCESS table cut down to in-frame rearrangements. Part of the clones is not present; checked against another copy, under half of the missing clones reflect an unresolved V gene, and the others are unexplained. For this sample the table gives some 140,000 clones, of which 80% to 90% were detected only once. About 22% of the sample is in the top ten clones. The sequenced sample consisted of PBMCs. Receptors were obtained from a man between 18 and 29 years old in good health and CMV-seropositive.

The chain carries TRBV5-1 and TRBJ1-2; TRBD1 is a possible D gene (6 bases). This CDR3 spans 14 amino acids. Germline V CDR1 and CDR2: SGHRS, YFSETQ. The V end lost 0 bases, the J end lost 4 bases, and 10 bases lay between the germline ends. In DNA, the CDR3 is TGCGCCAGCAGCTTGGGAACAGGGAGCTATGGCTACACCTTC. As protein: CASSLGTGSYGYTF. Using reference TRBV5-1 and TRBJ1-2 for the parts outside the CDR3, the full variable domain is KAGVTQTPRYLIKTRGQQVTLSCSPISGHRSVSWYQQTPGQGLQFLFEYFSETQRNKGNFPGRFSGRQFSNSRSEMNVSTLELGDSALYLCASSLGTGSYGYTFGSGTRLTVV.

The chain recombines TRBV27 with TRBJ2-5; TRBD2 agrees at 11 bases. Germline values: CDR1 MNHEY, CDR2 SMNVEV (reference sequence). V was pared by 4 bases and J by 4 bases, with 5 bases of the junction left unmatched. The CDR3 extends over 15 amino acids. The CDR3 nucleotides are TGTGCCAGCAGTTCGATAACTAGCGGGAGAGAGACCCAGTACTTC. Translated: CASSSITSGRETQYF.

This chain uses TRBV2 with TRBJ1-1; TRBD1 matches 7 bases. This CDR3 has 13 amino acids. From germline, CDR1 is SNHLY and CDR2 FYNNEI. Trimming took 3 bases from V and 6 from J; bases not matched to a gene: 4. In nucleotides, the CDR3 is TGTGCCAGCAGTGAGAGGGGGCTTGCTGAAGCTTTCTTT. It specifies CASSERGLAEAFF.

The chain recombines TRBV7-2 with TRBJ1-2; a possible D gene is TRBD1 (5 bases). Germline values: CDR1 SGHTA, CDR2 FQGNSA. The CDR3 contains 15 residues. Trimming pared 5 bases from V and 8 bases from J, leaving 21 bases between. In nucleotides, the CDR3 is TGTGCCAGCAGCCCCATTGGGAGGGGCGATCGGGGCTACACCTTC. This sequence encodes CASSPIGRGDRGYTF.

The chain couples TRBV6-1 to TRBJ2-7; perhaps TRBD1 as D (6 bases). The CDR3 consists of 15 residues. The germline V and J ends were trimmed by 0 bases and 2 bases, with 11 bases remaining between them. Germline CDR1 MNHNS, CDR2 SASEGT. The CDR3 bases are TGTGCCAGCAGTGAAGCCGACCCAGGGGCCTACGAGCAGTACTTC. Its protein is CASSEADPGAYEQYF.

This chain links TRBV29-1 with TRBJ2-7, with 7 nucleotides matching TRBD1. The germline V gene has CDR1 SQVTM and CDR2 ANQGSEA. The CDR3 runs 13 residues. V shed 7 bases and J 2 bases; nucleotides not matched to a gene: 8. The CDR3, as DNA: TGCAGCGCATCAACCGGGACAGCCTACGAGCAGTACTTC. Protein sequence: CSASTGTAYEQYF.

This chain joins TRBV12-5 and TRBJ1-5, with D possibly matching TRBD1 (5 bases). The CDR3 is 16 residues long. Germline assignment: CDR1 LGHNT and CDR2 FRNRAP. Deletions cut 4 bases from V and 1 base from J, with 14 bases between. The CDR3 nucleotides read TGTGCTAGTGGTTCATGGGCCGACAGAAGCAATCAGCCCCAGCATTTT. It yields the protein CASGSWADRSNQPQHF.

This chain connects TRBV5-4 to TRBJ2-5, with 9 positions matching TRBD2. There are 14 residues in the CDR3. Germline V gene sequence: CDR1 SGHNT, CDR2 YYREEE (reference sequence). With V trimmed by 4 bases and J by 5 bases, 6 bases remained unmatched. CDR3: CASSTGLATETQYF. In DNA form, the CDR3 reads TGTGCCAGCAGCACCGGACTAGCGACGGAGACCCAGTACTTC.

The chain recombines TRBV14 with TRBJ2-2, with 11 bases that match TRBD2. The CDR3 totals 17 residues. Losses at the gene ends were 4 bases for V and 1 base for J; bases not matched to a gene: 5. Germline values: CDR1 SGHDN, CDR2 FVKESK. CDR3 DNA sequence: TGTGCCAGCAGCCCCCTAGCGGGAGGACTGAACACCGGGGAGCTGTTTTTT. Its translation: CASSPLAGGLNTGELFF.

V and J are TRBV28 and TRBJ1-4, with unresolved D. Germline V CDR1 and CDR2: MDHEN, SYDVKM. There are 13 residues in the CDR3. Trimming removed 2 bases at V and 8 bases at J, with 9 bases between. CDR3 sequence reads: CASSLGTWEKLFF. The CDR3 DNA sequence: TGTGCCAGCAGTTTAGGCACATGGGAAAAACTGTTTTTT.

As for this clone: The sample holds other DNA sequences that translate to the same CDR3. The chain recombines TRBV27 with TRBJ1-1, with a weak D call TRBD1 (6 bases). V lost 5 bases, J lost 2 bases, and 9 bases lay in between. This CDR3 is built from 13 residues. The germline V gene has CDR1 MNHEY and CDR2 SMNVEV (reference sequence). This CDR3 reads CASSRTANTEAFF. The CDR3 DNA reads TGTGCCAGCAGTCGGACAGCAAACACTGAAGCTTTCTTT.

V usage is TRBV7-9 and J usage is TRBJ2-7, with 9 positions matching TRBD1. Trimming cost V 5 bases and J 7 bases; bases outside gene matches: 6. The CDR3 has 13 amino acids. CDR1 SEHNR and CDR2 FQNEAQ come from the germline V gene (reference sequence). The DNA for the CDR3 is TGTGCCAGCAGCCAACAGGGGGCTTGGGAGCAGTACTTC. As protein: CASSQQGAWEQYF.

The chain links TRBV9 to TRBJ1-2; tentative D call: TRBD1 (5 bases). Germline V gene data show CDR1 as SGDLS and CDR2 as YYNGEE. The germline V and J ends were trimmed by 2 bases and 7 bases, with 12 bases remaining between them. The CDR3 length is 13 residues. In nucleotides, the CDR3 is TGTGCCAGCAGCGTGACAGAAGGGTCTGGCTACACCTTC. Its protein is CASSVTEGSGYTF.

The chain has TRBV19 and TRBJ1-5, with TRBD1 as a possible D gene (6 bases). CDR1 is LNHDA and CDR2 is SQIVND in the germline V gene (reference sequence). The CDR3 runs 17 residues. Trimming removed 1 base from V and 3 bases from J, with 16 bases in between. CDR3 sequence: CASSIAGAETSNQPQHF. Written as DNA, the CDR3 is TGTGCCAGTAGTATAGCAGGGGCAGAAACTTCCAATCAGCCCCAGCATTTT. Drawing the rest from reference TRBV19 and TRBJ1-5, the complete variable domain is DGGITQSPKYLFRKEGQNVTLSCEQNLNHDAMYWYRQDPGQGLRLIYYSQIVNDFQKGDIAEGYSVSREKKESFPLTVTSAQKNPTAFYLCASSIAGAETSNQPQHFGDGTRLSIL.

The count of this clone is one. The rearrangement joins TRBV7-6 to TRBJ2-6; 10 nucleotides match TRBD1. The length of the CDR3 is 19 residues. From germline, CDR1 is SGHVS and CDR2 FNYEAQ. With 4 bases clipped from V and 0 bases from J, the junction kept 9 bases outside the gene matches. In DNA, the CDR3 is TGTGCCAGCAGCTCGAGACAGGGGGCGTCAAGCTCTGGGGCCAACGTCCTGACTTTC. It codes for CASSSRQGASSSGANVLTF.

This chain links TRBV18 with TRBJ2-7; D call uncertain. From germline, CDR1 is KGHSH and CDR2 LQKENI. This CDR3 has 17 amino acids. Trimming pared 6 bases from V and 3 bases from J, leaving 24 bases between. CDR3 sequence (DNA): TGTGCCAGCTCCCCCGTCGTGGCGGCCCCGGCGATCTACGAGCAGTACTTC. The encoded protein is CASSPVVAAPAIYEQYF.

DNA of the CDR3: TGTGCCAGTTATGGACAGGTTGGTGGCTACACCTTC. Amino acids: CASYGQVGGYTF. The J gene is TRBJ1-2, the V gene TRBV27, with 7 nucleotides matching TRBD1. The CDR3 sequence is 12 residues long. The junction had 8 bases not matched to a gene; V was cut back by 9 bases and J by 7 bases. The V gene's germline CDR1 is MNHEY and CDR2 SMNVEV (reference sequence).

This rearrangement joins TRBV6-5 to TRBJ2-2; 7 nucleotides line up with TRBD1. Germline V CDR1 and CDR2: MNHEY, SVGAGI. After removal of 4 bases from V and 9 bases from J, the junction contained 8 bases not matched to a gene. This CDR3 comprises 14 residues. CDR3 protein: CASSLSGDSWELFF. The CDR3 coding sequence is TGTGCCAGCAGTTTGTCTGGGGACAGCTGGGAGCTGTTTTTT.